One and the same sample provided the 32 T cell receptor beta chains below, sequenced in a study of shared clonotypes between healthy human individuals. Assay used: immunoSEQ multiplex PCR; TCRdb lists only in-frame clones, some missing. Of about 680,000 clones listed, about three quarters are singletons. Material: memory CD4+ T cells sorted from blood. Subset: CD45RA-negative fraction. Receptors were obtained from a woman in her thirties in good health.

The chain has TRBV28 and TRBJ2-7; TRBD2 might be the D (6 bases). This CDR3 region has 14 residues. Between the trimmed V and J ends, which lost 7 bases and 0 bases, there was a span of 13 bases. The germline V gene encodes CDR1 MDHEN and CDR2 SYDVKM. The CDR3 sequence: CASNSGQSSYEQYF. The CDR3 bases are TGTGCCAGCAATAGCGGCCAGAGCTCCTACGAGCAGTACTTC.

The V call is TRBV5-8, the J call TRBJ2-1, with TRBD1 matching over 11 bases. After removal of 4 bases from V and 7 bases from J, the junction contained 10 bases not matched to a gene. CDR1 and CDR2 from the germline V gene are SGHTS and YDEGEE. This CDR3 spans 16 amino acids. The CDR3 DNA reads TGTGCCAGCAGCCTACCCACCGGGACAGGGGGGAATGAGCAGTTCTTC. Translation gives CASSLPTGTGGNEQFF.

V and J are TRBV10-2 and TRBJ2-1; no definite D call. The V gene lost 5 bases and the J gene lost 4 bases, with 3 bases spanning the gap. Looked up from germline, CDR1 is WSHSY and CDR2 is SAAADI. This CDR3 spans 11 amino acids. This CDR3 is CASSRYNEQFF. The DNA for the CDR3 is TGCGCCAGCAGTAGGTACAATGAGCAGTTCTTC.

V usage is TRBV18 and J usage is TRBJ2-7; 8 bases line up with TRBD2. The V and J ends lost 1 base and 2 bases, in that order; junction bases with no gene match: 4. The CDR3 covers 15 residues. The V gene's germline CDR1 is KGHSH and CDR2 LQKENI. This chain's CDR3 is CASSPQREQPYEQYF. The CDR3 coding sequence is TGTGCCAGCTCACCACAGCGGGAGCAGCCCTACGAGCAGTACTTC.

The chain joins TRBV7-9 to TRBJ1-1; 9 bases align to TRBD1. Germline V gives CDR1 SEHNR, CDR2 FQNEAQ (reference sequence). J lost 5 bases, V lost 0 bases, and 4 bases had no gene match. This CDR3 is built from 15 residues. The CDR3 loop is CASSLAQGARTEAFF. For the CDR3, the DNA is TGTGCCAGCAGCTTAGCACAGGGGGCGAGAACTGAAGCTTTCTTT.

The chain links TRBV6-5 to TRBJ2-2; D is possibly TRBD1 or TRBD2 (5 bases each). V was cut by 6 bases and J by 4 bases, with 15 bases left in between. Germline V gives CDR1 MNHEY, CDR2 SVGAGI. This CDR3 comprises 15 residues. The CDR3 region is CASSPWDGLTGELFF. Here the CDR3 DNA reads TGTGCCAGCAGCCCCTGGGACGGACTCACCGGGGAGCTGTTTTTT.

The V and J genes are TRBV30 and TRBJ2-7, with TRBD1 as a possible D gene (6 bases). The CDR3 is 13 amino acids. V shed 8 bases and J shed 4 bases, with 18 bases lying between them. Per the germline V gene, CDR1 is GTSNPN and CDR2 is SVGIG (reference sequence). The CDR3 region has the DNA TGTGCCGGGGATATATCAGGGGTTTACGAGCAGTACTTC. This translates into CAGDISGVYEQYF.

Of note for this clone: The junction departs from germline at one end; a sequencing error may be responsible. The rearrangement joins TRBV27 to TRBJ2-2; a weak D match, TRBD2 (5 bases). The CDR3 extends over 11 amino acids. From germline, CDR1 is MNHEY and CDR2 SMNVEV (reference sequence). CDR3 loop: CASFMRRGAVF. DNA of the CDR3: TGTGCCAGCTTTATGCGCCGGGGAGCTGTTTTT.

The chain couples TRBV14 to TRBJ1-5; D may be TRBD1 (5 bases). Trimming pared 1 base from V and 3 bases from J, leaving 13 bases between. The CDR3 is 16 residues long. Germline V gene lookup returns CDR1 SGHDN and CDR2 FVKESK. This CDR3 is CASSQVVSGYNQPQHF. The DNA for the CDR3 is TGTGCCAGCAGCCAAGTCGTTTCAGGGTACAATCAGCCCCAGCATTTT.

V is TRBV5-4 and J is TRBJ2-1; D possibly corresponds to TRBD2 (6 bases). Trimming took off 10 bases at V and 3 bases at J, with 11 bases between the two ends. Germline V CDR1 and CDR2: SGHNT, YYREEE (reference sequence). This CDR3 region has 12 residues. CDR3 amino acids: CAAGPGYNEQFF. CDR3 DNA: TGTGCCGCGGGGCCTGGCTACAATGAGCAGTTCTTC.

The V call is TRBV2, the J call TRBJ1-1; D call uncertain. Germline V CDR1 and CDR2: SNHLY, FYNNEI. V was clipped by 4 bases and J by 0 bases, with 6 bases between them. CDR3 length: 13 residues. The CDR3 sequence is CASSGMLNTEAFF. CDR3 nucleotides: TGTGCCAGCAGTGGAATGCTGAACACTGAAGCTTTCTTT.

The chain uses TRBV11-2 and TRBJ2-3; D is undetermined. V was trimmed by 1 base and J by 2 bases, leaving 4 bases between them. CDR3 length equals 13 residues. Germline V gene data show CDR1 as SGHAT and CDR2 as FQNNGV. The CDR3 loop reads CASSLVFTDTQYF. Written as DNA, the CDR3 is TGTGCCAGCAGCTTAGTGTTCACAGATACGCAGTATTTT.

V usage is TRBV7-2 and J usage is TRBJ2-5; D not resolved. The J call is uncertain, as TRBJ2-7 better fits the DNA end. The CDR3 runs 11 residues. Germline CDR1 and CDR2: SGHTA and FQGNSA. The CDR3 sequence: CASSLAHEQYF. CDR3 nucleotides: TGTGCCAGCAGCTTAGCCCACGAGCAGTACTTC.

This chain uses TRBV6-1 with TRBJ2-5; 7 nucleotides line up with TRBD2. This CDR3 is built from 17 residues. J was trimmed by 2 bases and V by 2 bases; bases with no gene match: 11. The germline V gene has CDR1 MNHNS and CDR2 SASEGT. CDR3: CASSESWASGPQETQYF. CDR3 nucleotides: TGTGCCAGCAGTGAAAGCTGGGCTAGCGGACCTCAAGAGACCCAGTACTTC.

This clone appeared many times. In DNA, the CDR3 is TGTGCCAGCAGTGGAAGGGAACGCGGTGAAGCTTTCTTT. Its protein product is CASSGRERGEAFF. V usage is TRBV2 and J usage is TRBJ1-1; D remains ambiguous. This CDR3 spans 13 amino acids. Trimming stripped 4 bases from V and 7 bases from J, with 13 bases between. CDR1 and CDR2 from the germline V gene are SNHLY and FYNNEI.

The chain has TRBV11-2 and TRBJ2-7; the match to TRBD2 covers 15 bases. Germline CDR1 is SGHAT and CDR2 is FQNNGV. Germline trimming cut 3 bases from V and 7 bases from J; bases unmatched to any gene: 7. The CDR3 has 16 residues. Here the CDR3 reads CASSFQGLAGGREQYF. CDR3 DNA sequence: TGTGCCAGCAGCTTTCAGGGACTAGCGGGAGGACGAGAGCAGTACTTC.

V usage is TRBV19 and J usage is TRBJ1-1, with 9 bases fitting TRBD1. The V segment lost 7 bases and the J segment 6 bases; nucleotides outside the gene matches: 15. The CDR3 runs to 16 residues. Germline-derived CDR1 and CDR2 are LNHDA and SQIVND (reference sequence). DNA of the CDR3: TGTGCCAGTAATCCTACCGGGACAGGGAGCGCGTCTGAAGCTTTCTTT. Translated, it gives CASNPTGTGSASEAFF.

The J gene is TRBJ2-1, the V gene TRBV14; no clear D gene. The CDR3 extends over 14 amino acids. CDR1 and CDR2 from the germline V gene are SGHDN and FVKESK. V shed 6 bases and J shed 2 bases, with 11 bases lying between them. CDR3 bases: TGTGCCAGCAGGGGTCACTATCCCTACAATGAGCAGTTCTTC. Protein sequence: CASRGHYPYNEQFF.

This sequence joins TRBV27 and TRBJ2-7; 8 nucleotides match TRBD1. After removal of 4 bases from V and 6 bases from J, the junction contained 8 bases not matched to a gene. The CDR3 contains 14 residues. Germline values: CDR1 MNHEY, CDR2 SMNVEV (reference sequence). The CDR3 DNA sequence: TGTGCCAGCAGTTCAGTACAGGGGGGATCCGAGCAGTACTTC. Translation: CASSSVQGGSEQYF.

The J gene is TRBJ1-1, the V gene TRBV10-3; a weak D match, TRBD1 (6 bases). Germline values: CDR1 ENHRY, CDR2 SYGVKD. The CDR3 loop spans 14 amino acids. V was trimmed by 7 bases and J by 1 base, leaving 13 bases between them. This CDR3 is CAINKGEGNTEAFF. The CDR3 DNA reads TGTGCCATCAATAAGGGGGAAGGGAACACTGAAGCTTTCTTT.

This chain links TRBV2 with TRBJ1-4, with D hard to call. Germline CDR1 and CDR2: SNHLY and FYNNEI. The CDR3 covers 13 residues. Trimming stripped 2 bases from V and 5 bases from J, with 6 bases between. The DNA for the CDR3 is TGTGCCAGCAGTGAATACAGAAATGAAAAACTGTTTTTT. The encoded protein is CASSEYRNEKLFF.

This clone was seen more than once but under ten times. CDR3 region: CASSLQGNEQFF. DNA of the CDR3: TGTGCCAGCTCACTACAGGGGAATGAGCAGTTCTTC. This sequence joins TRBV18 and TRBJ2-1; 7 nucleotides agree with TRBD1. V lost 4 bases and J lost 7; bases outside the gene matches: 1. Germline CDR1 and CDR2: KGHSH and LQKENI. CDR3 length: 12 residues.

This clone was counted only a few times. The chain joins TRBV27 to TRBJ1-3; tentative D call: TRBD1 (5 bases). The germline V and J ends were trimmed by 6 bases and 15 bases, with 15 bases remaining between them. The CDR3 is made up of 11 amino acids. Germline assignment: CDR1 MNHEY and CDR2 SMNVEV (reference sequence). CDR3 nucleotides: TGTGCCAGCAGGGGGTTAGGGCAGGGATATTTT. Amino acids: CASRGLGQGYF.

The chain links TRBV5-1 to TRBJ2-3; 13 bases align to TRBD2. CDR3 length: 21 amino acids. The V and J ends lost 1 base and 4 bases, in that order; junction bases with no gene match: 18. Looked up from germline, CDR1 is SGHRS and CDR2 is YFSETQ. CDR3 amino acids: CASSLLSGRFPTSGRSDTQYF. In DNA form, the CDR3 reads TGCGCCAGCAGCTTGCTCAGCGGCAGGTTCCCGACTAGCGGGAGGTCAGATACGCAGTATTTT. Complete variable domain (other parts from reference TRBV5-1 and TRBJ2-3): KAGVTQTPRYLIKTRGQQVTLSCSPISGHRSVSWYQQTPGQGLQFLFEYFSETQRNKGNFPGRFSGRQFSNSRSEMNVSTLELGDSALYLCASSLLSGRFPTSGRSDTQYFGPGTRLTVL.

Here the CDR3 reads CASSQDLAHTDTQYF. The DNA of the CDR3 is TGTGCCAGCAGCCAAGATCTGGCTCACACAGATACGCAGTATTTT. The V and J genes are TRBV4-2 and TRBJ2-3; D gene ambiguous. The germline CDR1 and CDR2 sequences are LGHNA and YNFKEQ. This CDR3 has 15 amino acids. The V gene lost 0 bases and the J gene lost 2 bases, with 9 bases spanning the gap.

The chain has TRBV4-1 and TRBJ1-1, with D unclear. Per germline, CDR1 MGHRA and CDR2 YSYEKL. Trimming removed 4 bases from V and 7 bases from J, with 19 bases in between. The CDR3 has 15 residues. Written as DNA, the CDR3 is TGCGCCAGCAGCCCCCCGGGCACCCTTTCACATGAAGCTTTCTTT. It translates to CASSPPGTLSHEAFF.

The J gene is TRBJ2-2, the V gene TRBV11-2, with 8 positions matching TRBD2. The CDR3 totals 16 residues. Germline V gene lookup returns CDR1 SGHAT and CDR2 FQNNGV. V shed 2 bases, J shed 3 bases, and the junction held 5 bases outside the gene matches. The CDR3 region has the DNA TGTGCCAGCAGCTTATTCAAGCGGGGGCACACCGGGGAGCTGTTTTTT. Its protein is CASSLFKRGHTGELFF.

The rearrangement uses TRBV2 and TRBJ1-3; D may be TRBD1 (6 bases). The CDR3 length is 15 residues. Germline V CDR1 and CDR2: SNHLY, FYNNEI. V was clipped by 5 bases and J by 3 bases, with 14 bases between them. This CDR3 reads CASSRSQGFGNTIYF. The CDR3 nucleotides read TGTGCCAGCAGTCGAAGTCAGGGGTTTGGAAACACCATATATTTT.

This clone was seen just once. CDR3 DNA sequence: TGTGCCTGGAGTGAAGGACAGTCCTATGGCTACACCTTC. Its protein product is CAWSEGQSYGYTF. The chain employs TRBV30 and TRBJ1-2; maybe TRBD1 (6 bases). V gave up 1 base and J gave up 4 bases, with 10 bases separating them. In germline, CDR1 is GTSNPN, CDR2 SVGIG (reference sequence). The CDR3 spans 13 residues.

This chain joins TRBV19 and TRBJ2-4; possibly TRBD1 or TRBD2 for D (6 bases each). Trimming took off 6 bases at V and 3 bases at J, with 21 bases between the two ends. The CDR3 sequence is 17 residues long. The germline CDR1 and CDR2 sequences are LNHDA and SQIVND (reference sequence). This CDR3 is CASSPTPGARSKNIQYF. The CDR3 DNA is TGTGCCAGTAGCCCAACGCCGGGGGCGAGGAGCAAAAACATTCAGTACTTC.

Only a few counts were recorded for this clone. The chain employs TRBV9 and TRBJ2-1, with 8 positions matching TRBD2. This CDR3 contains 14 residues. The germline V gene has CDR1 SGDLS and CDR2 YYNGEE. V was clipped by 6 bases and J by 10 bases; unmatched bases: 12. CDR3 amino acids: CASNSGVAEGEQFF. The CDR3 nucleotides read TGTGCCAGCAATAGCGGGGTAGCGGAGGGGGAGCAGTTCTTC.

Points on this clone: Other DNA variants within this sample encode the same CDR3. J is TRBJ1-4 and V is TRBV5-1; tentative D call: TRBD1 (6 bases). Trimming took off 1 base at V and 6 bases at J, with 7 bases between the two ends. The CDR3 has 13 amino acids. Germline V gives CDR1 SGHRS, CDR2 YFSETQ. Here the CDR3 reads CASSLTGYEKLFF. CDR3 nucleotides: TGCGCCAGCAGCTTGACAGGGTATGAAAAACTGTTTTTT. The whole variable domain, filled in from reference TRBV5-1 and TRBJ1-4, reads KAGVTQTPRYLIKTRGQQVTLSCSPISGHRSVSWYQQTPGQGLQFLFEYFSETQRNKGNFPGRFSGRQFSNSRSEMNVSTLELGDSALYLCASSLTGYEKLFFGSGTQLSVL.